The next 5 T cell receptor beta chains were all read from a single sample in a study of blood T cell repertoires in COVID-19. The assay was immunoSEQ multiplex PCR, and TCRdb's table has in-frame clones only and misses some. There are about 440,000 clones in the sample; 88% occur only once, and 10% to 15% lies in the top ten. The sample comprised peripheral blood. All receptors come from a woman aged 45-59 years with COVID-19, enrolled during active disease.

This rearrangement joins TRBV9 to TRBJ1-2; D may be TRBD1 (6 bases). Between the trimmed V and J ends, which lost 4 bases and 6 bases, there was a span of 16 bases. Per the germline V gene, CDR1 is SGDLS and CDR2 is YYNGEE. The CDR3 sequence is 14 residues long. The CDR3, as DNA: TGTGCCAGCAGCTTACAGACGAGGACAGATGGCTACACCTTC. Residues: CASSLQTRTDGYTF.

This chain uses TRBV5-4 with TRBJ2-5; a possible D gene is TRBD1 (5 bases). The CDR3 sequence is 13 residues long. Trimming took 3 bases from V and 5 from J, leaving 11 bases between them. CDR1 is SGHNT, CDR2 YYREEE, per germline (reference sequence). Written as DNA, the CDR3 is TGTGCCAGCAGCTCTGGACAATATGAGACCCAGTACTTC. It translates to CASSSGQYETQYF.

J is TRBJ1-2 and V is TRBV5-1; TRBD1 matches 9 bases. The germline CDR1 and CDR2 sequences are SGHRS and YFSETQ. V lost 4 bases to trimming and J lost 6 bases; unmatched junction nucleotides: 7. The CDR3 is 14 amino acids. CDR3 residues: CASSTTGGADGYTF. The DNA for the CDR3 is TGCGCCAGCAGCACTACAGGGGGCGCCGATGGCTACACCTTC.

The V and J genes are TRBV28 and TRBJ2-7; 7 positions match TRBD1. Per the germline V gene, CDR1 is MDHEN and CDR2 is SYDVKM. The CDR3 is 16 amino acids. With V trimmed by 10 bases and J by 4 bases, 19 bases remained unmatched. The CDR3 nucleotides read TGTGCCACCTTAGCTACAGACAGGGCCCAGATGTACGAGCAGTACTTC. Encoded protein: CATLATDRAQMYEQYF.

V gene TRBV5-4 combines with J gene TRBJ2-7; TRBD1 is a possible D gene (6 bases). Trimming cost V 4 bases and J 3 bases, with 8 bases left between them. Germline assignment: CDR1 SGHNT and CDR2 YYREEE (reference sequence). CDR3 length: 12 amino acids. Written as DNA, the CDR3 is TGTGCCAGCAGCATACAGGGCTACGAGCAGTACTTC. Translation: CASSIQGYEQYF.